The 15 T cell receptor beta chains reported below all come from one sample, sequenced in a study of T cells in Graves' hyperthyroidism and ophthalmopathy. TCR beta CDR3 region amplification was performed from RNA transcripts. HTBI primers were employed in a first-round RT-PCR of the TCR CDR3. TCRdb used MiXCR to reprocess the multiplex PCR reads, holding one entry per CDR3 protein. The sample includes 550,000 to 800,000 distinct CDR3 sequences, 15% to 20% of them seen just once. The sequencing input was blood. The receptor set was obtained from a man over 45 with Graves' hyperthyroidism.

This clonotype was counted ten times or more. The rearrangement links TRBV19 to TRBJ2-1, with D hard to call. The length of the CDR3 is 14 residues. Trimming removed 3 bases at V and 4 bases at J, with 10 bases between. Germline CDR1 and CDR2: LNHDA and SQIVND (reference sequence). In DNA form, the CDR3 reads TGTGCCAGTAGTATTGTGGTCCAGTACAATGAGCAGTTCTTC. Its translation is CASSIVVQYNEQFF.

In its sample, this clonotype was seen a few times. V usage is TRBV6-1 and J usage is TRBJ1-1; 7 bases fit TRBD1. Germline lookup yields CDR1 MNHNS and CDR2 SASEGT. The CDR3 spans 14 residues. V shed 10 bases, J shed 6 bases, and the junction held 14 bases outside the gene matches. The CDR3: CATSTGPRVPEAFF. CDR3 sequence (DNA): TGTGCCACCTCGACAGGGCCTAGGGTCCCTGAAGCTTTCTTT.

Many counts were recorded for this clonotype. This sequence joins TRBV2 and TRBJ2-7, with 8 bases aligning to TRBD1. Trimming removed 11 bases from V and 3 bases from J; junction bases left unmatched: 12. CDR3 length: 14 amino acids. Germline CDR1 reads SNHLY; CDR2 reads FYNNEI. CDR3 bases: TGTGCCGGAGCCTTGGACAGGGAAGGCTACGAGCAGTACTTC. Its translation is CAGALDREGYEQYF.

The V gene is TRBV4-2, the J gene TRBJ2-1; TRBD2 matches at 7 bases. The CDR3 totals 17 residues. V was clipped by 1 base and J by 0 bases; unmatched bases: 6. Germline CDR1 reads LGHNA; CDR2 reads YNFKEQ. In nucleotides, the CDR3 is TGTGCCAGCAGCCAAGGGGGGAGCGGGGACTCCTACAATGAGCAGTTCTTC. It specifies CASSQGGSGDSYNEQFF.

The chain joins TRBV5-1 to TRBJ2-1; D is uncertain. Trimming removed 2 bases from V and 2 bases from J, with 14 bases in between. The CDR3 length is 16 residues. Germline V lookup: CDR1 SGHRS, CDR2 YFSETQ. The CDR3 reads CASSLGIGSAYNEQFF. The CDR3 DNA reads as TGCGCCAGCAGCTTAGGGATCGGCAGTGCCTACAATGAGCAGTTCTTC.

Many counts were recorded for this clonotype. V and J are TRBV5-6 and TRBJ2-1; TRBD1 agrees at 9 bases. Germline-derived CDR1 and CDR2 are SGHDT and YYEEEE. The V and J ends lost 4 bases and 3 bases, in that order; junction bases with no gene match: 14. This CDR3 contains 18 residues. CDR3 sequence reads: CASSTDRGTGTNYNEQFF. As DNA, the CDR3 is TGTGCCAGCAGCACAGACAGGGGGACCGGGACTAACTACAATGAGCAGTTCTTC.

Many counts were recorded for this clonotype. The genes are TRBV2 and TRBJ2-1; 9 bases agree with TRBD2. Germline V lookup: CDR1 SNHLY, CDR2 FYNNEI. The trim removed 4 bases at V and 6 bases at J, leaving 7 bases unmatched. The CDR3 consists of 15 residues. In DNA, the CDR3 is TGTGCCAGCAGTGGGGTTAGCGGGAGAATCAATGAGCAGTTCTTC. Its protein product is CASSGVSGRINEQFF. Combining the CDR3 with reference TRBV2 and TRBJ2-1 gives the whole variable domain EPEVTQTPSHQVTQMGQEVILRCVPISNHLYFYWYRQILGQKVEFLVSFYNNEISEKSEIFDDQFSVERPDGSNFTLKIRSTKLEDSAMYFCASSGVSGRINEQFFGPGTRLTVL.

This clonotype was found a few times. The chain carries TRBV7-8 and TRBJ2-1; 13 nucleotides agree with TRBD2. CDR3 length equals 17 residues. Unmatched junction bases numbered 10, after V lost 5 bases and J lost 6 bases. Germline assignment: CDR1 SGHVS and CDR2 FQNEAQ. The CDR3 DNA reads TGTGCCAGCAGCCCCTCCAGGACTAGCGGGAGCATCAATGAGCAGTTCTTC. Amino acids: CASSPSRTSGSINEQFF.

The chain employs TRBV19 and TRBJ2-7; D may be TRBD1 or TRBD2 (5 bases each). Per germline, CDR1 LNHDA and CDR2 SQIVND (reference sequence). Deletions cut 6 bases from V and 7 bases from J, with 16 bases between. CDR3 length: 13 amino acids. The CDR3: CASSPAGAGEQYF. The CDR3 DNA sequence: TGTGCCAGTAGCCCGGCGGGTGCAGGGGAGCAGTACTTC.

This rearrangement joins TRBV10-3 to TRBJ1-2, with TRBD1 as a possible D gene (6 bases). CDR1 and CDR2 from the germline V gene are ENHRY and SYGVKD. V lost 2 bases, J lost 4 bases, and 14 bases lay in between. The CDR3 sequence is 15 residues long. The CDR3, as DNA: TGTGCCATCAGTGAGCCCCTACAGGGAAGCTATGGCTACACCTTC. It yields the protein CAISEPLQGSYGYTF.

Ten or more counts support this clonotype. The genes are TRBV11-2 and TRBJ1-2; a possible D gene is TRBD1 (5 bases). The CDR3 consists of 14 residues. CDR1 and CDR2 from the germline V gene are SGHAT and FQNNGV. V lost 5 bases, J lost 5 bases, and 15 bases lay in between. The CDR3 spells CASSPAGTLYGYTF. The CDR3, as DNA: TGTGCCAGCAGCCCAGCCGGGACCTTATATGGCTACACCTTC.

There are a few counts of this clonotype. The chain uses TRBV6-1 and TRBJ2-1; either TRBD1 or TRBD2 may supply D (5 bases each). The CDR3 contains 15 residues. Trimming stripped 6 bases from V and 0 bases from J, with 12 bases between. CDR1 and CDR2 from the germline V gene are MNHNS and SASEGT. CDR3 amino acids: CASSSGPLSYNEQFF. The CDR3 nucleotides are TGTGCCAGCAGCTCGGGGCCCCTCTCCTACAATGAGCAGTTCTTC.

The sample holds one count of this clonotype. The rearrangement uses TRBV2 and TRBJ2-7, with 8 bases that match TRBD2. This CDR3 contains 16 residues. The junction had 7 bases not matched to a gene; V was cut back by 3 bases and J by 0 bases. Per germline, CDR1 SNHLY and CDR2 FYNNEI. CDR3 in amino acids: CASSEEGLAGSYEQYF. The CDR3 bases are TGTGCCAGCAGTGAGGAGGGGCTAGCGGGCTCCTACGAGCAGTACTTC.

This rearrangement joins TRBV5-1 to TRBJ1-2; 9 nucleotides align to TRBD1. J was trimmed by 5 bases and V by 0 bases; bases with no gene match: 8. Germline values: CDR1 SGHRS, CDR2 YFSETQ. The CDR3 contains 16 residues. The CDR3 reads CASSLVPPGQGYGYTF. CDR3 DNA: TGCGCCAGCAGCTTGGTACCCCCGGGACAGGGATATGGCTACACCTTC. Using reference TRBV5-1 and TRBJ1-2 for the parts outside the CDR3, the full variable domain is KAGVTQTPRYLIKTRGQQVTLSCSPISGHRSVSWYQQTPGQGLQFLFEYFSETQRNKGNFPGRFSGRQFSNSRSEMNVSTLELGDSALYLCASSLVPPGQGYGYTFGSGTRLTVV.

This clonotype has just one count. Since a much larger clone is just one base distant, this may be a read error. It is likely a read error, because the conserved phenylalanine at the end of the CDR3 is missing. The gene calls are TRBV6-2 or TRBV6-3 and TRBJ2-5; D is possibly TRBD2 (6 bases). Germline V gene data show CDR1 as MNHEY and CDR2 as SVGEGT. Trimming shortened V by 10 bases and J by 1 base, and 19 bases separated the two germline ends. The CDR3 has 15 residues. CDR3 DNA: TGTGCCACCCCCGCAGGGAACGGGGGCCAAGAGACCCAGTACTCC. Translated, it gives CATPAGNGGQETQYS.